The TCR beta chain under discussion was sequenced for a study of regulatory T cells in long-lasting Graves disease. Regarding this clonotype: Its antigen is not known. This could be a read error, since a much larger clone is one nucleotide away.

Time point indicated: newly diagnosed GD, antithyroid drugs for less than 3 months. PBMC-extracted RNA yielded the TCR library. Relying on iRepertoire HTBI primers and Arm-PCR of CDR3 regions, the team built TCR beta libraries. TCRdb independently ran MiXCR on the multiplex PCR reads; one entry per CDR3 protein. The sample has hundreds of thousands of distinct CDR3 sequences; around 16% are singletons. Study outcomes and limitations: Sharing of public clonotypes was greater in persistent patients (2,741) than in new patients (about 970).

The data were also submitted as part of a second study, on T cells in Graves' hyperthyroidism and ophthalmopathy. This second study notes: Diagnoses were established using clinical symptoms, serum thyroxine and TRAb, thyroid ultrasound and orbital computed tomography. The authors' 13 V-J model separated ophthalmopathy from stable hyperthyroidism.

The material was peripheral blood mononuclear cells (PBMCs), obtained at new diagnosis, from a patient treated with antithyroid drugs. This sequence originates from a woman aged 35-65 years with Graves disease.

CDR3 in DNA: TGTGCCAGCAGGCGGGTAGCGGGGTACAATGAGCAGTTCTTC. This sequence encodes CASRRVAGYNEQFF. The chain is built from TRBV7-9 and TRBJ2-1, with TRBD2 matching 8 bases. Losses at the gene ends were 6 bases for V and 4 bases for J; bases not matched to a gene: 5. The CDR3 is made up of 14 amino acids. CDR1 SEHNR and CDR2 FQNEAQ come from the germline V gene (reference sequence).